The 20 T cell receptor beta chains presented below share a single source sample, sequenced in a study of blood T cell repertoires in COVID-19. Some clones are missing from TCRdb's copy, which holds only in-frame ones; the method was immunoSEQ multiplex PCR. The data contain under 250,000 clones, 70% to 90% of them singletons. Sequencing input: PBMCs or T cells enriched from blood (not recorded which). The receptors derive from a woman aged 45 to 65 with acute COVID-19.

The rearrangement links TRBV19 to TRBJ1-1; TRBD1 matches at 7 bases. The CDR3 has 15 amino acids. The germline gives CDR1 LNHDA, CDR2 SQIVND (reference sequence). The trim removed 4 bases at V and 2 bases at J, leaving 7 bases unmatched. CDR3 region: CASSNTGARNTEAFF. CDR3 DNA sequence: TGTGCCAGTAGTAATACAGGGGCCCGAAACACTGAAGCTTTCTTT. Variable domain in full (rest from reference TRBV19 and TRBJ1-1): DGGITQSPKYLFRKEGQNVTLSCEQNLNHDAMYWYRQDPGQGLRLIYYSQIVNDFQKGDIAEGYSVSREKKESFPLTVTSAQKNPTAFYLCASSNTGARNTEAFFGQGTRLTVV.

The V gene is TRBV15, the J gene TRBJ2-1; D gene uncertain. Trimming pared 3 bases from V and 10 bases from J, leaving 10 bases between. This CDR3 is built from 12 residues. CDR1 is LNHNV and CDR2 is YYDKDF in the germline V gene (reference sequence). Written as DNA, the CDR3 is TGTGCCACCAGCAGTAGTGCGTGGGAGCAGTTCTTC. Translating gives CATSSSAWEQFF. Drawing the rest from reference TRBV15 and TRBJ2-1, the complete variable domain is DAMVIQNPRYQVTQFGKPVTLSCSQTLNHNVMYWYQQKSSQAPKLLFHYYDKDFNNEADTPDNFQSRRPNTSFCFLDIRSPGLGDTAMYLCATSSSAWEQFFGPGTRLTVL.

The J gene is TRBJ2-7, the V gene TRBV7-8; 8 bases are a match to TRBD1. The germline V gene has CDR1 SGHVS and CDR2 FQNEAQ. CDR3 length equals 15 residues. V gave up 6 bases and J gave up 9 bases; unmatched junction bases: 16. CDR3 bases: TGTGCCAGCAGACGGGACAGGTTTTCCCCCTCGACGCAGTACTTC. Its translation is CASRRDRFSPSTQYF.

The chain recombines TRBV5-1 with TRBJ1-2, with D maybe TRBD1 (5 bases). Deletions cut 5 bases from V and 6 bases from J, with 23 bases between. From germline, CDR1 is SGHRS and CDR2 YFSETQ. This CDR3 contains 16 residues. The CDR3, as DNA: TGCGCCAGCAGAATTGGATCCGGGCAGGGTAGGGATGGCTACACCTTC. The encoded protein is CASRIGSGQGRDGYTF.

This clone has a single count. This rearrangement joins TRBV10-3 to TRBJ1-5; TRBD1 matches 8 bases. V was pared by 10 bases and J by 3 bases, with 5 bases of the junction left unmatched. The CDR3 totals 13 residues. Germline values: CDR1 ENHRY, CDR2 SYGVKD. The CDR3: CASGQGYNQPQHF. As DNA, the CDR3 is TGTGCCAGCGGACAGGGTTACAATCAGCCCCAGCATTTT.

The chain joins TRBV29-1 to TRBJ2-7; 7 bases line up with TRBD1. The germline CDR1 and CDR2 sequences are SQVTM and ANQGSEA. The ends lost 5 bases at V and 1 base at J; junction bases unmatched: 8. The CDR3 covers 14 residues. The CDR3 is CSVQFRDSSYEQYF. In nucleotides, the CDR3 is TGCAGCGTTCAATTCCGGGACAGTTCCTACGAGCAGTACTTC.

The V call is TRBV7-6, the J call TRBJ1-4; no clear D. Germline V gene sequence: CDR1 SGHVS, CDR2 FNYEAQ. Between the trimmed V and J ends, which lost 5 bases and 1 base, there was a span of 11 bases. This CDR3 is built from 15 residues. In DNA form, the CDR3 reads TGTGCCAGCAGCCCAGCCCGGGAAACTAATGAAAAACTGTTTTTT. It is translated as CASSPARETNEKLFF.

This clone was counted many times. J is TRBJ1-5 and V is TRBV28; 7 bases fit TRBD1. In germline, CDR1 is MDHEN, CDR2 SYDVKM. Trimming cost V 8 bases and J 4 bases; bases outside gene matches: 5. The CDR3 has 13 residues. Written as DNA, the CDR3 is TGTGCCAGCGCGGACAGGTCAAATCAGCCCCAGCATTTT. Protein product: CASADRSNQPQHF.

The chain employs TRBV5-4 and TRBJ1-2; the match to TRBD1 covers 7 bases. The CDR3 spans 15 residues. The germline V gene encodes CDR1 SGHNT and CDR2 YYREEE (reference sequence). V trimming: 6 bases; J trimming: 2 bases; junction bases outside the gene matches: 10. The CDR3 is CASTSPSQGNYGYTF. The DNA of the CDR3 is TGTGCCAGCACCTCACCCTCACAGGGGAACTATGGCTACACCTTC.

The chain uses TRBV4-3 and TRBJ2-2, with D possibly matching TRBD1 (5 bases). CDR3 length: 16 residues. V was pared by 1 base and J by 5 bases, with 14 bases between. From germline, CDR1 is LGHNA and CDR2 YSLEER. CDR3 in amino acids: CASSQAVGPGTGELFF. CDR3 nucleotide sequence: TGCGCCAGCAGCCAAGCGGTGGGGCCGGGTACCGGGGAGCTGTTTTTT.

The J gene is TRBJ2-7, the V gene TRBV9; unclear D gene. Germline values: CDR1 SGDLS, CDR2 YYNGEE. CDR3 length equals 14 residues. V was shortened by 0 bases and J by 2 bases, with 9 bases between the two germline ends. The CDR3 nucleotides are TGTGCCAGCAGCGTAGCACAGAAACCCTACGAGCAGTACTTC. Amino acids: CASSVAQKPYEQYF.

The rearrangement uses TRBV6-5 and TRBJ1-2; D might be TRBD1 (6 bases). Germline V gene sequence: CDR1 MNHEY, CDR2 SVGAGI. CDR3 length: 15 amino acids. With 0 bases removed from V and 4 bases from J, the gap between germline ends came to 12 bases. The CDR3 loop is CASSYSVQGFYGYTF. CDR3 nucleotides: TGTGCCAGCAGTTACTCGGTACAGGGATTCTATGGCTACACCTTC.

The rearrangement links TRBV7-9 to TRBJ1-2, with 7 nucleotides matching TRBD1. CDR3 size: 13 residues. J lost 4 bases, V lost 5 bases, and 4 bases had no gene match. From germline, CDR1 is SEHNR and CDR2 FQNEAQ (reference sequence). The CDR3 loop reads CASSPWTGYGYTF. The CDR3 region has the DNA TGTGCCAGCAGCCCCTGGACAGGCTATGGCTACACCTTC.

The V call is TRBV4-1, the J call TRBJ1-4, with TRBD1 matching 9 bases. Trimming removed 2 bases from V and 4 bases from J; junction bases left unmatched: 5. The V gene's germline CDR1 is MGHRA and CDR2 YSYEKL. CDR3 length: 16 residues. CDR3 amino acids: CASSQPDRGFNEKLFF. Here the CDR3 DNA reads TGCGCCAGCAGCCAACCCGACAGGGGGTTTAATGAAAAACTGTTTTTT.

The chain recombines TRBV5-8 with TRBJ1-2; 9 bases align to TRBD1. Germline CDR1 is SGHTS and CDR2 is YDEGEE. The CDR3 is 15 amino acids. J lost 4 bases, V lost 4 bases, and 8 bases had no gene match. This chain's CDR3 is CASSPGQGISYGYTF. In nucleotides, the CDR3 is TGTGCCAGCAGCCCGGGACAGGGTATATCCTATGGCTACACCTTC.

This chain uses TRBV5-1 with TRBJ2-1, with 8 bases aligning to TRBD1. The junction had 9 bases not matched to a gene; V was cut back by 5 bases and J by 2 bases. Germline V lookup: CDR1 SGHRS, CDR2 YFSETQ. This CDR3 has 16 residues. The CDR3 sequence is CASRDLGQATYNEQFF. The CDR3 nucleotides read TGCGCCAGCAGAGACCTGGGACAGGCCACCTACAATGAGCAGTTCTTC. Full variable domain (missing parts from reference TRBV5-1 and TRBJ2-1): KAGVTQTPRYLIKTRGQQVTLSCSPISGHRSVSWYQQTPGQGLQFLFEYFSETQRNKGNFPGRFSGRQFSNSRSEMNVSTLELGDSALYLCASRDLGQATYNEQFFGPGTRLTVL.

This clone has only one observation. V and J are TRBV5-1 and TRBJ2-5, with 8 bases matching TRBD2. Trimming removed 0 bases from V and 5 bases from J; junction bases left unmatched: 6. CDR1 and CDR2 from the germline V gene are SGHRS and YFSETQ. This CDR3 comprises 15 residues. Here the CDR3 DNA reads TGCGCCAGCAGCTTGGACGGGACTAGGGGGGAGACCCAGTACTTC. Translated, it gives CASSLDGTRGETQYF.

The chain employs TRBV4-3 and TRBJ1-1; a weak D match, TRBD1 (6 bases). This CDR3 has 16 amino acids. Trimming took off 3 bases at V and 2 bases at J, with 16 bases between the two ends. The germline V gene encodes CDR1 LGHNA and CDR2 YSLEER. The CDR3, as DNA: TGCGCCAGCAGCCAGGTCTCTACAGGGTCTAACACTGAAGCTTTCTTT. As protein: CASSQVSTGSNTEAFF.

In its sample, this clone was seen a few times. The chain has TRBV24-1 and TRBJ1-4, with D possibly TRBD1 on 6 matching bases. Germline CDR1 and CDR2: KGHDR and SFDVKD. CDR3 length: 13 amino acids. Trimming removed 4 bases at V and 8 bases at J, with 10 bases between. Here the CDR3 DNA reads TGTGCCACCAGTGACCATACAGGGGAAAAACTGTTTTTT. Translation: CATSDHTGEKLFF.

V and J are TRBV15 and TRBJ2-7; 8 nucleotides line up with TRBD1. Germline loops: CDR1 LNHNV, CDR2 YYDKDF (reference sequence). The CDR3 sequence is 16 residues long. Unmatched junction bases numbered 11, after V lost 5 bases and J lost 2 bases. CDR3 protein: CATSPRPGQAPYEQYF. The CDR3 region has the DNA TGTGCCACCAGCCCTCGGCCGGGACAGGCGCCCTACGAGCAGTACTTC.